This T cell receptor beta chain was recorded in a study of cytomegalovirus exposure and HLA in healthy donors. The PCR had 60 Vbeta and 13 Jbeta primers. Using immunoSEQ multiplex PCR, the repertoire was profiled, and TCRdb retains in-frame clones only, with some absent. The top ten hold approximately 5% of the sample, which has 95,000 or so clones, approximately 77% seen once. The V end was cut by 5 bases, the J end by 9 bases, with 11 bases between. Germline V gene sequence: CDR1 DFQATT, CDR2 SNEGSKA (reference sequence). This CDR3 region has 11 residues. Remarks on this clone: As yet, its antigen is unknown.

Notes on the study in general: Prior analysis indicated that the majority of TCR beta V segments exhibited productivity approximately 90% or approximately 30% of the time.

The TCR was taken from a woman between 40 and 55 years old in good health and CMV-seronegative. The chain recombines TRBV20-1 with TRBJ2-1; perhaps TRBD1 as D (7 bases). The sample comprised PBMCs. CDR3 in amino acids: CSAPRGAEQFF. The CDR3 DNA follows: TGCAGTGCTCCCAGGGGGGCTGAGCAGTTCTTC.